This TCR beta chain originates from a study of CD8+ T cells in alopecia areata. Across the whole study: For 6 to 18 months, tofacitinib was taken, and 6 months off drug followed. The study's findings and limits: On tofacitinib, scalp and blood still held many of the expanded lesional clones.

Germline V lookup: CDR1 MNHEY, CDR2 SVGAGI. Trimming at V came to 5 bases and at J to 3 bases, leaving 4 bases not matched to a gene. CDR3 size: 14 residues. The treatment was: oral pan-JAK inhibitor, 5-10 mg twice daily. Peripheral blood samples and lesional scalp punch biopsies were obtained from alopecia areata patients. PBMCs provided sorted CD4+ and CD8+ T cells. The sequencing template was cDNA reverse transcribed from extracted RNA. Here immunoSEQ multiplex PCR was the method, and the copy in TCRdb shows in-frame clones only, minus some. This repertoire shows roughly 100,000 clones, just under 60% found once; its top ten account for approximately 16%. As regards this clone: Its antigen is currently unknown.

The origin of this receptor is a human donor with alopecia areata. This rearrangement joins TRBV6-5 to TRBJ2-7, with TRBD2 identical over 10 bases. The sequences come from CD8+ T cells sorted from blood, collected at roughly week 55, from a patient treated with tofacitinib. The DNA of the CDR3 is TGTGCCAGCAGTAAGTCTAGCGGGGGCTACGAGCAGTACTTC. Its translation is CASSKSSGGYEQYF.